This TCR beta chain stems from a study of siplizumab effects on memory and regulatory T cells. General observations from the study: Naive T cells seemed more diverse than memory cells; they also seemed major alloresponse contributors. Alloreactive CD4+ clones that could be mapped were on average about 70% Treg-derived with siplizumab, against about 25% in controls.

With V trimmed by 6 bases and J by 2 bases, 6 bases remained unmatched. The CDR3 extends over 15 amino acids. Germline lookup yields CDR1 SGHDN and CDR2 FVKESK. Concerning this clone itself: Antigen specificity is unknown.

The repertoire was sequenced with immunoSEQ multiplex PCR; TCRdb's copy has only in-frame clones and lacks some. Of 85,000 to 120,000 clones listed, 80% to 95% are singletons. The chain combines TRBV14 with TRBJ2-1, with 8 nucleotides matching TRBD1. Specimen: CD4+ T cells sorted from blood. The clonotype originates from a human donor in good health. CDR3 amino acids: CASRRQGATYNEQFF. Written as DNA, the CDR3 is TGTGCCAGCAGACGCCAGGGGGCGACCTACAATGAGCAGTTCTTC.